This T cell receptor beta chain was sequenced during a study of blood T cell repertoires in COVID-19. Study in general: Specimens from acute and convalescent COVID-19 originated in the United States, Italy and Spain.

Libraries were prepared by immunoSEQ multiplex PCR; TCRdb keeps only in-frame clonotypes and omits some of them. The sample yields 40,000 or so clones, around nine tenths seen once. The germline CDR1 and CDR2 sequences are SGHRS and YFSETQ. This CDR3 contains 16 residues. Germline trimming cut 4 bases from V and 4 bases from J; bases unmatched to any gene: 12. This clonotype originated in a human donor in a cohort sampled during active COVID-19. The sample taken for sequencing was peripheral blood. V is TRBV5-1 and J is TRBJ2-7; 9 bases match TRBD1. The CDR3 DNA reads as TGCGCCAGCAGCACGACGACCGGGACAGGGTTGTACGAGCAGTACTTC. Translating gives CASSTTTGTGLYEQYF.